The text below deals with one T cell receptor beta chain. The data were taken from a study of blood T cell repertoires in COVID-19. Per germline, CDR1 MDHEN and CDR2 SYDVKM. The CDR3 has 12 amino acids. Trimming removed 2 bases at V and 4 bases at J, with 6 bases between. Libraries were prepared by immunoSEQ multiplex PCR; TCRdb keeps only in-frame clonotypes and omits some of them. Among 250,000 or so clones listed, 90% were seen once. Participants were aged about 18 to 89 years, lived in 20 to 25 US areas, and enrolled virtually. Researchers sorted participants into cohorts using their self-reported clinical history.

This receptor was taken from a woman under 40 with acute COVID-19. The sample taken for sequencing was PBMCs or T cells enriched from blood (not recorded which). J is TRBJ2-7 and V is TRBV28; tentatively, D is TRBD1 (6 bases). The CDR3 DNA reads TGTGCCAGCAGTTTAAGGGGGTACGAGCAGTACTTC. Its translation is CASSLRGYEQYF.